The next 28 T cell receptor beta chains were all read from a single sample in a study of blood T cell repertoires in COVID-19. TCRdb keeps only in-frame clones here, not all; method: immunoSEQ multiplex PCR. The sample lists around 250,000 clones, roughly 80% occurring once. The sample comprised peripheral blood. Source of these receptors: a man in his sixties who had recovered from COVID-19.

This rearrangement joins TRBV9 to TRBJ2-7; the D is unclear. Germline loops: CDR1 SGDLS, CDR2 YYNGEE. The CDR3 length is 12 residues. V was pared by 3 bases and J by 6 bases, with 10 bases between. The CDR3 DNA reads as TGTGCCAGCAGCGGCGTCCGAGGCGAGCAGTACTTC. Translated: CASSGVRGEQYF.

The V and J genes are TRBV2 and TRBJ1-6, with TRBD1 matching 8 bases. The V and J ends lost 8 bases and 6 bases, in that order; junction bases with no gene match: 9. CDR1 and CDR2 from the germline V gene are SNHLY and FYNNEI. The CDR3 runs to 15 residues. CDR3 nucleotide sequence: TGTGCCAGCGGGGACAGGCCCACCCTTAATTCACCCCTCCACTTT. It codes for CASGDRPTLNSPLHF.

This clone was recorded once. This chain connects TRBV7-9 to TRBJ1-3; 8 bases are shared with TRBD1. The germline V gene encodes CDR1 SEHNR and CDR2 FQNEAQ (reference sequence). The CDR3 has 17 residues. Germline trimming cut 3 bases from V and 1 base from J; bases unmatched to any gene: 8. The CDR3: CASSFGSQGGSGNTIYF. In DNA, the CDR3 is TGTGCCAGCAGCTTCGGATCACAGGGGGGGTCTGGAAACACCATATATTTT.

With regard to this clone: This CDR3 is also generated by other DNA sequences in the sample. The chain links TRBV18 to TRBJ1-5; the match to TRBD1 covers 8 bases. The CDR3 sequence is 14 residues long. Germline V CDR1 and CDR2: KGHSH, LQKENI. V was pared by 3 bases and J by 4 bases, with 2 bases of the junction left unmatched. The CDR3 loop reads CASSPRQGNQPQHF. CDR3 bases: TGTGCCAGCTCACCGCGACAGGGGAATCAGCCCCAGCATTTT.

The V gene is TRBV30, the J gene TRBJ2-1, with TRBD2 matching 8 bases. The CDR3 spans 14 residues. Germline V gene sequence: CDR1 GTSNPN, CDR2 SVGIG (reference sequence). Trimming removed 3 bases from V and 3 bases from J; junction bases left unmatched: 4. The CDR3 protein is CAWRGGGIYNEQFF. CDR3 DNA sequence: TGTGCCTGGAGGGGCGGGGGGATCTACAATGAGCAGTTCTTC.

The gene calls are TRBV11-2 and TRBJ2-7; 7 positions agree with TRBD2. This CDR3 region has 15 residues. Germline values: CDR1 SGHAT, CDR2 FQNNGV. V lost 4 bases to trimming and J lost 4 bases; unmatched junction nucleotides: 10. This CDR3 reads CASSSPRTRGYEQYF. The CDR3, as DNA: TGTGCCAGCAGCTCCCCGAGGACTAGGGGTTACGAGCAGTACTTC.

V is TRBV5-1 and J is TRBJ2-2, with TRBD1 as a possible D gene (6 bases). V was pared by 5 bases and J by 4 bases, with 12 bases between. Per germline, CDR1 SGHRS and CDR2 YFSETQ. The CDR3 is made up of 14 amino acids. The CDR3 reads CASRSGASTGELFF. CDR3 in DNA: TGCGCCAGCAGGTCAGGGGCGAGCACCGGGGAGCTGTTTTTT.

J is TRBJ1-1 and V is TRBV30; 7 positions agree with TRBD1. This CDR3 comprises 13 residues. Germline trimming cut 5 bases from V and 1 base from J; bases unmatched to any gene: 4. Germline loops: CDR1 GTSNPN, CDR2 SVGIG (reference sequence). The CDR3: CAWRRDRNTEAFF. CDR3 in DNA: TGTGCCTGGCGACGGGACAGGAACACTGAAGCTTTCTTT.

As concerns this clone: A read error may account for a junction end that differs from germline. CDR3 loop: CASSPGQVSYDYTF. The CDR3 nucleotides read TGTGCCAGCAGCCCTGGACAGGTTTCCTATGACTACACCTTC. The chain is built from TRBV7-2 and TRBJ1-2; 7 nucleotides match TRBD1. CDR1 and CDR2 (germline): SGHTA, FQGNSA. The CDR3 runs to 14 residues.

Here the CDR3 reads CASSDPGQGTDTQYF. Here the CDR3 DNA reads TGTGCCAGCAGTGATCCGGGACAGGGGACAGATACGCAGTATTTT. The V and J genes are TRBV6-1 and TRBJ2-3, with 10 bases matching TRBD1. The CDR3 runs 15 residues. Germline CDR1 is MNHNS and CDR2 is SASEGT. Trimming took 3 bases from V and 3 from J; bases not matched to a gene: 3.

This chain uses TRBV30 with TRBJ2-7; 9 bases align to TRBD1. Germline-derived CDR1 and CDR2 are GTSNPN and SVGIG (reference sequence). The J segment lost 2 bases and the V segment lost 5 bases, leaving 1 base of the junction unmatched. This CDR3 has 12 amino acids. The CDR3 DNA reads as TGTGCCTGGGGACAGGGGACCTACGAGCAGTACTTC. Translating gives CAWGQGTYEQYF.

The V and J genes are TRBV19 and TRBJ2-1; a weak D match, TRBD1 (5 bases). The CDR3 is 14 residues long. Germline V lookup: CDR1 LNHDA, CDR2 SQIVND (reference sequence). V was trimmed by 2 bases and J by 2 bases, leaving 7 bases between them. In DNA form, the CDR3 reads TGTGCCAGTAGTATACAGACAGCCTACAATGAGCAGTTCTTC. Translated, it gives CASSIQTAYNEQFF.

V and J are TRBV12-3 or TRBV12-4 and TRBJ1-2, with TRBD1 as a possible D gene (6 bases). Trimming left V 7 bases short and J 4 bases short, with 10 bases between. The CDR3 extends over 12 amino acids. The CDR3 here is CASMDRAYGYTF. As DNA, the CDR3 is TGTGCCAGCATGGACAGAGCCTATGGCTACACCTTC.

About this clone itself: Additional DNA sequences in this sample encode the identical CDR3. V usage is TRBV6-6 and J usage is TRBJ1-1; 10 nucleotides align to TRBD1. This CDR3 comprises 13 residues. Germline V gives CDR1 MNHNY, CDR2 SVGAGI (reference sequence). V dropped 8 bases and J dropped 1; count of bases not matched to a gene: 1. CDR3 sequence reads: CASRDRGNTEAFF. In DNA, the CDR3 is TGTGCCAGCCGGGACAGGGGGAACACTGAAGCTTTCTTT.

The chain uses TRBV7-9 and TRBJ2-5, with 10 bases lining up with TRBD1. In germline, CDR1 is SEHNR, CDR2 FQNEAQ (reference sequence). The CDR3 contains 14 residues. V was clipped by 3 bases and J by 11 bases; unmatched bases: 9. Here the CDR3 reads CASSFSGTGDAQYF. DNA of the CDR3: TGTGCCAGCAGCTTCTCCGGGACAGGGGACGCTCAGTACTTC.

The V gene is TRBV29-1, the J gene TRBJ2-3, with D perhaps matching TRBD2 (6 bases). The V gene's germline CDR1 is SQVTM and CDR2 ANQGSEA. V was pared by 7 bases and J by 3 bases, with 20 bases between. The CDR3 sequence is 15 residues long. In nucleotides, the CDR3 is TGCAGCGCCGGGCAGCTAGCGTTAGGTACAGATACGCAGTATTTT. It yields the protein CSAGQLALGTDTQYF.

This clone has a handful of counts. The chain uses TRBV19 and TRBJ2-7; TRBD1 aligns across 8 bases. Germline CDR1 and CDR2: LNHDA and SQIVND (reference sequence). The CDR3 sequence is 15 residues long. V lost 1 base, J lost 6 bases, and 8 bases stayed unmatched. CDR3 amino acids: CASSIGETGVREQYF. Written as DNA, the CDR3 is TGTGCCAGTAGTATAGGAGAGACAGGGGTTCGCGAGCAGTACTTC.

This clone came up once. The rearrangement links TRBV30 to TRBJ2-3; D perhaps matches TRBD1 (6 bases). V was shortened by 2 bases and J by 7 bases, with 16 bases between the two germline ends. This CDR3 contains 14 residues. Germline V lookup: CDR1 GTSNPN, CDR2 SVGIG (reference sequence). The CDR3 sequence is CAWSLQGPSNTQYF. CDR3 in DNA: TGTGCCTGGAGTCTACAGGGCCCGTCTAATACGCAGTATTTT.

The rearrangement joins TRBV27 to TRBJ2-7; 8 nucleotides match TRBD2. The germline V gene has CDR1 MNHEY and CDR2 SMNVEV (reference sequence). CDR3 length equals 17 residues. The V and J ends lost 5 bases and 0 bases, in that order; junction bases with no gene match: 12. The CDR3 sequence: CASSPWTSRLSSYEQYF. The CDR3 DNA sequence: TGTGCCAGCAGTCCGTGGACTAGCCGCCTGAGCTCCTACGAGCAGTACTTC.

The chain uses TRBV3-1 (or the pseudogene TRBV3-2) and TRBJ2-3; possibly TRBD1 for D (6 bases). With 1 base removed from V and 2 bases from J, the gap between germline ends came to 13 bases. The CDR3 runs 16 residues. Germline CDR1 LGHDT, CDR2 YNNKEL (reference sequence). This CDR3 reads CASSQAGRGFTDTQYF. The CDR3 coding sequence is TGTGCCAGCAGCCAAGCTGGCAGGGGCTTCACAGATACGCAGTATTTT.

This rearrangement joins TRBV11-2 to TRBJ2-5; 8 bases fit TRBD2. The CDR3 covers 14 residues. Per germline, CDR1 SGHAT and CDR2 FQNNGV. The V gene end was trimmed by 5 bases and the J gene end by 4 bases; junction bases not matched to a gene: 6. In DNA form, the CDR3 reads TGTGCCAGCAGCGCCGGACTAGCTCCAGAGACCCAGTACTTC. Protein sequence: CASSAGLAPETQYF.

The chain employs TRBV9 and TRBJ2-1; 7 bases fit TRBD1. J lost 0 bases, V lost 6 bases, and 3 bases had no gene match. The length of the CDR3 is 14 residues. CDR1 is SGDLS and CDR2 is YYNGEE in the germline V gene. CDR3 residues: CASTRGPSYNEQFF. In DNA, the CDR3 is TGTGCCAGCACAAGGGGGCCCTCCTACAATGAGCAGTTCTTC.

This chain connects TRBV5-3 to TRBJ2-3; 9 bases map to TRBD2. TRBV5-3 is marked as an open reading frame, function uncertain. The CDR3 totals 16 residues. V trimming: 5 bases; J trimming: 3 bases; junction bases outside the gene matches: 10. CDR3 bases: TGTGCCAGAAGTCCCTGGATAGCGGGGGTAACAGATACGCAGTATTTT. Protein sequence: CARSPWIAGVTDTQYF.

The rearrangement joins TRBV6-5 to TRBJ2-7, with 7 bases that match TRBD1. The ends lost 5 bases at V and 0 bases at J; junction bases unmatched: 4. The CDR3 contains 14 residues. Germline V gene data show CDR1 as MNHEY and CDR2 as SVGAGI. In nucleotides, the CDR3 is TGTGCCAGCAGTCCCCGGGACAGCTCCTACGAGCAGTACTTC. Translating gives CASSPRDSSYEQYF.

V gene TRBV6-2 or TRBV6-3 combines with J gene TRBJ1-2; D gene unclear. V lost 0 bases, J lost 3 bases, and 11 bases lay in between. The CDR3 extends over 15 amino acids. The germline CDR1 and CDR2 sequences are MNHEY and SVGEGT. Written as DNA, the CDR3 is TGTGCCAGCAGTTACTCGGGCAGAGATTACTATGGCTACACCTTC. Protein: CASSYSGRDYYGYTF.

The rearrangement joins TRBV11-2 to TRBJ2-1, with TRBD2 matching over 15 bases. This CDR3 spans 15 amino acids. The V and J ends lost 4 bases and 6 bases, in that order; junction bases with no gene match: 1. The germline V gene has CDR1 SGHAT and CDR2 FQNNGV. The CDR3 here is CASSWTSGGANEQFF. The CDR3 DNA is TGTGCCAGCAGCTGGACTAGCGGGGGGGCCAATGAGCAGTTCTTC. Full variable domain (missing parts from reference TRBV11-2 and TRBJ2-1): EAGVAQSPRYKIIEKRQSVAFWCNPISGHATLYWYQQILGQGPKLLIQFQNNGVVDDSQLPKDRFSAERLKGVDSTLKIQPAKLEDSAVYLCASSWTSGGANEQFFGPGTRLTVL.

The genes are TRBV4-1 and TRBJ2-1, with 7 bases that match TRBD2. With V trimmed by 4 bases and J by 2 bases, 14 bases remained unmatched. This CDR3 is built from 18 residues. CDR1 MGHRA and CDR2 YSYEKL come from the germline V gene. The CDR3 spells CASSPAPRLAQTYNEQFF. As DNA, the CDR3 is TGCGCCAGCAGCCCAGCCCCTCGACTAGCCCAAACCTACAATGAGCAGTTCTTC.

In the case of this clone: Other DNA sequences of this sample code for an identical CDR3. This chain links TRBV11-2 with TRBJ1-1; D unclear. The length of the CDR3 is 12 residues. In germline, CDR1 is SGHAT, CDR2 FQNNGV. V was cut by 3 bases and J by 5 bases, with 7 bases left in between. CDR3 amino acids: CASSFRGTEAFF. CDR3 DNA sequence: TGTGCCAGCAGCTTCCGGGGAACTGAAGCTTTCTTT.